This T cell receptor (beta chain) was profiled in a study of blood T cell repertoires in COVID-19. The overall study: The United States, Italy and Spain provided the acute and convalescent COVID-19 samples. From T cells, B-cell-depleted T cells, or PBMCs came the material, which was cDNA or gDNA.

The CDR3 totals 15 residues. Trimming at V came to 4 bases and at J to 6 bases, leaving 6 bases not matched to a gene. CDR1 LGHDT and CDR2 YNNKEL come from the germline V gene (reference sequence). Authors' data handling: Reference gene primer amplification in the assay estimated nucleated cell counts. Repertoires were generated with immunoSEQ multiplex PCR, while TCRdb's copy carries only in-frame clones and drops some. The V and J calls and clone size are taken from that table; D and trimming were inferred from the DNA. The sample lists 56,000 or so clones; more than 70% were seen once. This chain uses TRBV3-1 (or the pseudogene TRBV3-2) with TRBJ2-7; TRBD2 agrees at 13 bases. The receptor was isolated from a human donor in a cohort sampled during active COVID-19. The sequenced sample was peripheral blood. CDR3 amino acids: CASSPLAGGPVEQYF. In DNA form, the CDR3 reads TGTGCCAGCAGCCCACTAGCGGGGGGGCCCGTCGAGCAGTACTTC.